A single sample gave rise to the 10 T cell receptor beta chains below, sequenced in a study of T-cell memory formation after mild COVID-19 (dated by TCRdb to the early 2020s). The library was produced with 5' RACE. Sequenced using an Illumina NovaSeq 6000. TCRdb reprocessing: public reads trimmed at Q25 with fastp, clones called with MiXCR, in-frame beta chains kept. CDR3 protein duplicates are merged, each entry listing the most common genes and DNA. The table for this sample lists under 350,000 distinct CDR3 sequences; around 15% of them were counted only once. Together, the top ten hold 22% of the sample. The sample consisted of PBMCs or a T cell subset sorted from them (not recorded which). These receptors originate from a man younger than 35 who had mild COVID-19 (a few samples of this study predate the infection). The sample titles of this study are shuffled in the database, so cell type and time point are left out; the donor was told from shared clones.

The chain employs TRBV6-2 or TRBV6-3 and TRBJ2-7, with TRBD2 identical over 9 bases. The length of the CDR3 is 16 residues. V trimming: 0 bases; J trimming: 4 bases; junction bases outside the gene matches: 7. Per the germline V gene, CDR1 is MNHEY and CDR2 is SVGEGT. In DNA, the CDR3 is TGTGCCAGCAGTTACTCCCCAGCTAGCGGGGTTTACGAGCAGTACGTC. The encoded protein is CASSYSPASGVYEQYV.

In its sample, this clonotype was seen a few times. The rearrangement links TRBV9 to TRBJ2-1, with 8 bases aligning to TRBD2. The CDR3 spans 15 residues. After removal of 2 bases from V and 4 bases from J, the junction contained 5 bases not matched to a gene. CDR1 is SGDLS and CDR2 is YYNGEE in the germline V gene. The CDR3 coding sequence is TGTGCCAGCAGCGTTGCGGGGGGTTTGTACAATGAGCAGTTCTTC. Translation gives CASSVAGGLYNEQFF.

The rearrangement uses TRBV24-1 and TRBJ1-6; D remains unclear. Germline V lookup: CDR1 KGHDR, CDR2 SFDVKD. V dropped 4 bases and J dropped 8 bases, with 11 bases sitting between them. The CDR3 is 14 amino acids. CDR3 sequence reads: CATSDNGRDSPLHF. In DNA, the CDR3 is TGTGCCACCAGTGACAACGGAAGGGATTCACCCCTCCACTTT.

The chain combines TRBV4-3 with TRBJ1-5; 7 bases are shared with TRBD1. Germline CDR1 is LGHNA and CDR2 is YSLEER. This CDR3 region has 15 residues. Germline trimming cut 4 bases from V and 7 bases from J; bases unmatched to any gene: 10. Written as DNA, the CDR3 is TGCGCCAGCAGCCGGGTCGTTACAGGGGCGCAGCCCCAGCATTTT. It encodes CASSRVVTGAQPQHF.

The DNA of the CDR3 is TGTGCCAGCAGCCTGCCAGGGGGCGGCTACACCTTC. As protein: CASSLPGGGYTF. This sequence joins TRBV7-2 and TRBJ1-2; 8 bases line up with TRBD1. This CDR3 contains 12 residues. The V gene's germline CDR1 is SGHTA and CDR2 FQGNSA. Germline trimming cut 5 bases from V and 8 bases from J; bases unmatched to any gene: 4.

This clonotype came up a few times. The chain is built from TRBV30 and TRBJ1-2; possibly TRBD1 for D (6 bases). Germline CDR1 is GTSNPN and CDR2 is SVGIG (reference sequence). Trimming shortened V by 1 base and J by 8 bases, and 11 bases separated the two germline ends. There are 12 residues in the CDR3. The CDR3 DNA sequence: TGTGCCTGGAGTGCAGGGGCCTGGGGCTACACCTTC. It translates to CAWSAGAWGYTF.

J is TRBJ2-3 and V is TRBV11-2; D not resolved. Germline V gene lookup returns CDR1 SGHAT and CDR2 FQNNGV. The CDR3 extends over 14 amino acids. V lost 5 bases and J lost 2, with 11 bases in between. CDR3 sequence reads: CASSRGPNTDTQYF. The DNA of the CDR3 is TGTGCCAGCAGCCGCGGACCAAACACAGATACGCAGTATTTT.

This clonotype came up many times. The CDR3 coding sequence is TGTGCCAGCAGCTTAGCAGGGGGGGTAGAGACCCAGTACTTC. Its translation is CASSLAGGVETQYF. The chain uses TRBV7-2 and TRBJ2-5, with D maybe TRBD2 (7 bases). This CDR3 is 14 amino acids long. V lost 0 bases, J lost 4 bases, and 9 bases lay in between. The V gene's germline CDR1 is SGHTA and CDR2 FQGNSA.

The sample holds a few counts of this clonotype. The chain combines TRBV5-1 with TRBJ2-5, with D perhaps TRBD2 (5 bases). Trimming took 4 bases from V and 5 from J, leaving 15 bases between them. The CDR3 runs 14 residues. CDR1 and CDR2 (germline): SGHRS, YFSETQ. In nucleotides, the CDR3 is TGCGCCAGCAGCCCCGCGCAGAGGGAGGAGACCCAGTACTTC. Protein sequence: CASSPAQREETQYF.

V gene TRBV5-1 combines with J gene TRBJ1-6; the match to TRBD1 covers 7 bases. V dropped 0 bases and J dropped 5; count of bases not matched to a gene: 8. This CDR3 region has 17 residues. Per the germline V gene, CDR1 is SGHRS and CDR2 is YFSETQ. The CDR3: CASSLGDRRIDNSPLHF. The CDR3 DNA is TGCGCCAGCAGCTTGGGGGACAGACGAATCGATAATTCACCCCTCCACTTT.